This TCR beta chain is drawn from a study of radiotherapy plus CTLA-4 blockade in lung cancer. Produced via immunoSEQ multiplex PCR; TCRdb's table is partial and in-frame only. The data contain 80,000 or so clones, 78% of them singletons. V gave up 1 base and J gave up 4 bases; unmatched junction bases: 3. The germline gives CDR1 SGHTA, CDR2 FQGTGA. The CDR3 runs 15 residues. V gene TRBV7-3 combines with J gene TRBJ2-1; 8 bases match TRBD2. This specimen was peripheral blood, taken from a patient treated with radiotherapy plus ipilimumab. The receptor was derived from a human donor with non-small cell lung cancer who had a partial response to radiotherapy plus ipilimumab. Some clones in this sample may be carry-over from other donors' samples. The CDR3 loop reads CASSLKLAAYNEQFF. The CDR3 region has the DNA TGTGCCAGCAGCTTAAAACTAGCGGCGTACAATGAGCAGTTCTTC.